This T cell receptor (beta chain) was identified during a study of T cells in localized non-small cell lung cancer. Study findings and constraints: Adjacent lung was found to contain a median approximately 62 of the top 100 tumor clones. Greater T cell density in blood accompanied longer overall survival. Among the tissues sampled, uninvolved adjacent lung had the highest T cell clonality, above tumor. Because researchers sequenced only one region of the tumor, heterogeneity is still possible.

TCRdb's table, derived via immunoSEQ multiplex PCR, lists solely in-frame clones and lacks some. The profile shows roughly 34,000 clones, just under 80% of them singletons. A word on this clone: Antigen specificity is unknown.

CDR1 and CDR2 (germline): SEHNR, FQNEAQ (reference sequence). V dropped 8 bases and J dropped 6 bases, with 19 bases sitting between them. CDR3 size: 14 residues. The genes are TRBV7-9 and TRBJ1-2; D call uncertain. The sequence derives from a male donor older than 55 with stage II squamous cell lung carcinoma. Sequenced material: peripheral blood, taken before any cancer treatment. This CDR3 reads CASCPRGDVDGYTF. DNA of the CDR3: TGTGCCAGCTGCCCCCGTGGGGATGTCGATGGCTACACCTTC. The full variable domain, with the rest looked up from reference TRBV7-9 and TRBJ1-2, is DTGVSQNPRHKITKRGQNVTFRCDPISEHNRLYWYRQTLGQGPEFLTYFQNEAQLEKSRLLSDRFSAERPKGSFSTLEIQRTEQGDSAMYLCASCPRGDVDGYTFGSGTRLTVV.